The clone carrying this T cell receptor (beta chain) was seen only once. Its specificity is unknown. This entry belongs to a study of cytomegalovirus exposure and HLA in healthy donors. At the level of the study: Both the roughly 120 validation repertoires and the approximately 700 first-cohort repertoires used the same platform, as reported by a later analysis. Study-wide points: According to the study, 160 or so TCR beta chains were cytomegalovirus-associated. Reportedly, cytomegalovirus status was diagnosed with high sensitivity and specificity.

The CDR3 spans 14 residues. The germline CDR1 and CDR2 sequences are ENHRY and SYGVKD. Trimming cost V 5 bases and J 5 bases; bases outside gene matches: 7. Separate from the approximately 720-subject first cohort, the roughly 120-subject validation cohort was the one that the donors belonged to. Measured with immunoSEQ multiplex PCR; TCRdb has only the in-frame clones, and not every one. Counted here are more than 250,000 clones, about nine tenths occurring once; the ten biggest clones make up under 0.85%. Sequencing was performed on PBMCs. The chain uses TRBV10-3 and TRBJ1-2; 8 positions match TRBD1. This TCR derives from a woman between 18 and 30 years old in good health and CMV-seronegative. As DNA, the CDR3 is TGTGCCATCAGTCCGGACAGGGTCCTATATGGCTACACCTTC. Its protein is CAISPDRVLYGYTF.